Presented here are 19 T cell receptor beta chains from one specimen sequenced in a study of T cell changes during pregnancy in multiple sclerosis. The repertoire was sequenced with immunoSEQ multiplex PCR; TCRdb's copy has only in-frame clones and lacks some. Counted here are roughly 72,000 clones, roughly nine tenths occurring once; the ten biggest clones make up roughly 0.21%. Sequenced material: CD4+ T cells from peripheral blood mononuclear cells, taken before pregnancy. The receptors originated from a female donor with multiple sclerosis, enrolled in a pregnancy study.

This chain uses TRBV6-5 with TRBJ2-7, with 10 bases lining up with TRBD2. The J segment lost 4 bases and the V segment lost 6 bases, leaving 6 bases of the junction unmatched. Germline CDR1 MNHEY, CDR2 SVGAGI. The CDR3 contains 14 residues. The CDR3 region is CASSQSGRGYEQYF. CDR3 bases: TGTGCCAGCAGCCAGAGCGGGAGGGGGTACGAGCAGTACTTC.

This clone was detected only once. The CDR3 DNA is TGTGCTAGTGGTTTTATGGGACTAGCGGGGTTGGAGACCCAGTACTTC. Translating gives CASGFMGLAGLETQYF. V and J are TRBV12-5 and TRBJ2-5; 13 bases are a match to TRBD2. V shed 3 bases, J shed 5 bases, and the junction held 6 bases outside the gene matches. The CDR3 loop spans 16 amino acids. Looked up from germline, CDR1 is LGHNT and CDR2 is FRNRAP.

The CDR3 spells CASSPGTFSSGNTIYF. The CDR3 nucleotides are TGTGCCAGCAGCCCTGGGACATTTAGCTCTGGAAACACCATATATTTT. The chain combines TRBV5-5 with TRBJ1-3, with D possibly TRBD1 on 6 matching bases. The CDR3 is 16 amino acids. Germline assignment: CDR1 SGHKS and CDR2 YYEKEE (reference sequence). V lost 4 bases and J lost 0, with 14 bases in between.

The chain recombines TRBV11-3 with TRBJ2-1; TRBD1 might be the D (6 bases). This CDR3 region has 15 residues. CDR1 and CDR2 from the germline V gene are SGHNT and YENEEA. The V and J ends lost 2 bases and 1 base respectively, with 9 bases between them. CDR3 amino acids: CASSLHTGSYNEQFF. The CDR3 DNA sequence: TGTGCCAGCAGCTTACATACAGGGTCCTACAATGAGCAGTTCTTC.

The count of this clone is one. Written as DNA, the CDR3 is TGTGCCAGCAGTGGGGCGCACAATCAGCCCCAGCATTTT. Encoded protein: CASSGAHNQPQHF. The chain combines TRBV6-1 with TRBJ1-5; D call uncertain. CDR1 is MNHNS, CDR2 SASEGT, per germline. The CDR3 has 13 amino acids. V was pared by 4 bases and J by 3 bases, with 7 bases between.

This clone was seen a single time. The chain carries TRBV15 and TRBJ2-1; tentative D call: TRBD1 (6 bases). V was trimmed by 2 bases and J by 9 bases, leaving 20 bases between them. The CDR3 has 16 amino acids. CDR1 LNHNV and CDR2 YYDKDF come from the germline V gene (reference sequence). The CDR3 DNA reads TGTGCCACCAGCAGATCTCCTTTAGGGGGTTTAGGTGAGCAGTTCTTC. It encodes CATSRSPLGGLGEQFF.

The CDR3, as DNA: TGTGCCAGCCGGACTAGCGGGACAGATGAGCAGTTCTTC. Its translation is CASRTSGTDEQFF. This chain links TRBV2 with TRBJ2-1; 12 nucleotides line up with TRBD2. V dropped 8 bases and J dropped 8; count of bases not matched to a gene: 4. Looked up from germline, CDR1 is SNHLY and CDR2 is FYNNEI. CDR3 length: 13 amino acids.

This clone was observed a single time. The CDR3 sequence: CASRLLDSHNEQFF. As DNA, the CDR3 is TGTGCCAGCAGATTACTGGACAGCCACAATGAGCAGTTCTTC. The chain links TRBV27 to TRBJ2-1, with D possibly matching TRBD1 (6 bases). The CDR3 covers 14 residues. Germline V gene data show CDR1 as MNHEY and CDR2 as SMNVEV (reference sequence). Trimming left V 6 bases short and J 5 bases short, with 14 bases between.

This chain uses TRBV5-1 with TRBJ1-2, with 7 nucleotides matching TRBD1. Looked up from germline, CDR1 is SGHRS and CDR2 is YFSETQ. The CDR3 spans 13 residues. The trim removed 1 base at V and 7 bases at J, leaving 4 bases unmatched. CDR3 in amino acids: CASSLTRDSGYTF. CDR3 in DNA: TGCGCCAGCAGCTTGACCAGGGACAGTGGCTACACCTTC.

The chain recombines TRBV28 with TRBJ1-6; TRBD1 matches at 7 bases. CDR1 and CDR2 from the germline V gene are MDHEN and SYDVKM. Losses at the gene ends were 3 bases for V and 4 bases for J; bases not matched to a gene: 6. This CDR3 has 16 residues. CDR3 region: CASSFARGLYNSPLHF. The CDR3 DNA reads TGTGCCAGCAGTTTTGCCAGGGGGTTGTATAATTCACCCCTCCACTTT.

This rearrangement joins TRBV18 to TRBJ1-1, with D hard to call. This CDR3 is 15 amino acids long. Germline CDR1 and CDR2: KGHSH and LQKENI. Trimming shortened V by 4 bases and J by 3 bases, and 15 bases separated the two germline ends. In DNA, the CDR3 is TGTGCCAGCTCACGGACTCCCCAATGGGACACTGAAGCTTTCTTT. Residues: CASSRTPQWDTEAFF.

The DNA of the CDR3 is TGCAGTGCCAAGGGACAGTTTGAAGCTTTCTTT. It yields the protein CSAKGQFEAFF. This sequence joins TRBV20-1 and TRBJ1-1; 7 nucleotides match TRBD1. The V segment lost 6 bases and the J segment 7 bases; nucleotides outside the gene matches: 5. The CDR3 spans 11 residues. CDR1 DFQATT and CDR2 SNEGSKA come from the germline V gene (reference sequence).

The V and J genes are TRBV15 and TRBJ1-5, with D perhaps TRBD1 (6 bases). Germline CDR1 LNHNV, CDR2 YYDKDF (reference sequence). This CDR3 is built from 13 residues. Trimming removed 8 bases at V and 5 bases at J, with 13 bases between. DNA for the CDR3: TGTGCCACCGAGGGGGACAACTATCAGCCCCAGCATTTT. Its translation: CATEGDNYQPQHF. The entire variable domain, with the rest obtained from reference TRBV15 and TRBJ1-5, is as follows: DAMVIQNPRYQVTQFGKPVTLSCSQTLNHNVMYWYQQKSSQAPKLLFHYYDKDFNNEADTPDNFQSRRPNTSFCFLDIRSPGLGDTAMYLCATEGDNYQPQHFGDGTRLSIL.

The chain couples TRBV29-1 to TRBJ1-1; TRBD1 aligns across 9 bases. CDR3 length: 12 residues. From germline, CDR1 is SQVTM and CDR2 ANQGSEA. V dropped 8 bases and J dropped 7; count of bases not matched to a gene: 8. CDR3 region: CSFWGQGIEAFF. The CDR3 DNA reads TGCAGCTTCTGGGGACAGGGAATTGAAGCTTTCTTT.

The rearrangement links TRBV6-6 to TRBJ1-1, with a tentative D call TRBD1 (6 bases). CDR1 is MNHNY, CDR2 SVGAGI, per germline (reference sequence). The V end was cut by 6 bases, the J end by 4 bases, with 6 bases between. The CDR3 length is 11 residues. The CDR3 protein is CASRGGTEAFF. The CDR3 bases are TGTGCCAGCAGAGGGGGCACTGAAGCTTTCTTT.

The V call is TRBV5-1, the J call TRBJ1-1; no clear D. Trimming stripped 4 bases from V and 6 bases from J, with 19 bases between. This CDR3 comprises 15 residues. Germline V gene data show CDR1 as SGHRS and CDR2 as YFSETQ. In nucleotides, the CDR3 is TGCGCCAGCAGCACCCGAGGCCCCCTCGGCGCTGAAGCTTTCTTT. Encoded protein: CASSTRGPLGAEAFF.

V usage is TRBV10-1 and J usage is TRBJ1-2; possible D gene TRBD1, 5 bases. Germline values: CDR1 WNHNN, CDR2 SYGVQD (reference sequence). This CDR3 has 13 residues. V was trimmed by 3 bases and J by 6 bases, leaving 11 bases between them. CDR3 residues: CASSESGSHGYTF. Here the CDR3 DNA reads TGCGCCAGCAGTGAATCAGGGTCCCATGGCTACACCTTC.

The chain joins TRBV5-1 to TRBJ1-3; D not certain. Between the trimmed V and J ends, which lost 1 base and 2 bases, there was a span of 7 bases. The germline gives CDR1 SGHRS, CDR2 YFSETQ. This CDR3 has 14 residues. This CDR3 reads CASSLKAAGNTIYF. CDR3 nucleotide sequence: TGCGCCAGCAGCTTGAAAGCGGCTGGAAACACCATATATTTT.

The CDR3 bases are TGTGCCAGCAGCTTTTTAGCGGGCGAACCGTCCTCTGGGGCCAACGTCCTGACTTTC. As protein: CASSFLAGEPSSGANVLTF. The rearrangement joins TRBV5-5 to TRBJ2-6; 7 positions agree with TRBD2. The CDR3 spans 19 residues. The V gene's germline CDR1 is SGHKS and CDR2 YYEKEE (reference sequence). V was clipped by 2 bases and J by 0 bases; unmatched bases: 11. Drawing the rest from reference TRBV5-5 and TRBJ2-6, the complete variable domain is DAGVTQSPTHLIKTRGQQVTLRCSPISGHKSVSWYQQVLGQGPQFIFQYYEKEERGRGNFPDRFSARQFPNYSSELNVNALLLGDSALYLCASSFLAGEPSSGANVLTFGAGSRLTVL.